Each of the 10 T cell receptor beta chains below was sequenced from the same sample in a study of response to subunit inactivated influenza vaccine. Using its own MiXCR run on the RT-PCR reads, TCRdb lists one record per CDR3 protein. The table has around 480,000 distinct CDR3 sequences, 11% seen once. Sample: PBMCs from blood, taken 40 to 50 days after vaccination. These receptors were obtained from a man in his fifties who received an inactivated influenza vaccine.

V gene TRBV10-3 combines with J gene TRBJ2-5, with 13 positions matching TRBD2. This CDR3 comprises 17 residues. J gave up 4 bases and V 2 bases, and 7 bases lay outside the gene matches. Germline CDR1 ENHRY, CDR2 SYGVKD. The CDR3 protein is CAISERLAGGGGETQYF. CDR3 DNA: TGTGCCATCAGTGAGCGACTAGCGGGAGGTGGGGGAGAGACCCAGTACTTC.

This chain links TRBV5-1 with TRBJ2-3, with 8 bases identical to TRBD2. V lost 4 bases and J lost 6; bases outside the gene matches: 13. The V gene's germline CDR1 is SGHRS and CDR2 YFSETQ. The CDR3 is 16 residues long. As DNA, the CDR3 is TGCGCCAGCAGCCCCCGATGGCGGGAGGATACGGATACGCAGTATTTT. Translating gives CASSPRWREDTDTQYF.

This sequence joins TRBV3-1 and TRBJ1-6; D is unclear. CDR3 length: 12 residues. The V gene's germline CDR1 is LGHDT and CDR2 YNNKEL (reference sequence). The V end was cut by 3 bases, the J end by 12 bases, with 9 bases between. CDR3 DNA: TGTGCCAGCAGCCATCGGAACGGACCCCTCCACTTT. Protein product: CASSHRNGPLHF.

Only a few counts were recorded for this clonotype. The CDR3 DNA follows: TGCAGTGCTAGATTAGGAGAGGGGGAGGGCACTAATGAAAAACTGTTTTTT. It yields the protein CSARLGEGEGTNEKLFF. The rearrangement joins TRBV20-1 to TRBJ1-4; D may be TRBD1 (6 bases). In germline, CDR1 is DFQATT, CDR2 SNEGSKA (reference sequence). The CDR3 consists of 17 residues. Deletions cut 2 bases from V and 2 bases from J, with 18 bases between.

CDR3 nucleotides: TGCGCCAGCAGCTTGGAGCCCAGACACGGATACGAGCAGTACTTC. Translating gives CASSLEPRHGYEQYF. The chain recombines TRBV5-1 with TRBJ2-7, with D unclear. This CDR3 is 15 amino acids long. The germline CDR1 and CDR2 sequences are SGHRS and YFSETQ. V was trimmed by 0 bases and J by 4 bases, leaving 14 bases between them.

This clonotype occurred a few times. This chain links TRBV7-2 with TRBJ2-1; D not resolved. Trimming removed 5 bases from V and 4 bases from J, with 15 bases in between. The CDR3 has 15 residues. The V gene's germline CDR1 is SGHTA and CDR2 FQGNSA. The CDR3 bases are TGTGCCAGCAGCCAACGAGTGATGCCGTACAATGAGCAGTTCTTC. Protein sequence: CASSQRVMPYNEQFF.

This clonotype was observed at least ten times. V and J are TRBV10-3 and TRBJ2-7; TRBD1 matches 7 bases. Trimming took 0 bases from V and 4 from J; bases not matched to a gene: 6. This CDR3 is built from 15 residues. CDR1 and CDR2 from the germline V gene are ENHRY and SYGVKD. The CDR3 protein is CAISESQGSGYEQYF. For the CDR3, the DNA is TGTGCCATCAGTGAGTCACAGGGGAGTGGATACGAGCAGTACTTC.

The chain is built from TRBV5-1 and TRBJ1-2, with a weak D call TRBD1 (6 bases). Trimming pared 4 bases from V and 8 bases from J, leaving 18 bases between. The CDR3 covers 14 residues. The germline gives CDR1 SGHRS, CDR2 YFSETQ. The CDR3 DNA sequence: TGCGCCAGCAGCCTCGAGACCACAGGGAAAGGCTACACCTTC. Translating it yields CASSLETTGKGYTF.

This chain uses TRBV12-3 or TRBV12-4 with TRBJ2-7; 8 bases match TRBD2. This CDR3 spans 18 amino acids. The V segment lost 1 base and the J segment 1 base; nucleotides outside the gene matches: 12. The CDR3 loop is CASSLDLISGLESYEQYF. The CDR3 nucleotides read TGTGCCAGCAGTTTAGACCTGATCTCGGGACTAGAGTCCTACGAGCAGTACTTC.

This chain uses TRBV14 with TRBJ2-1, with TRBD2 matching 11 bases. CDR1 is SGHDN, CDR2 FVKESK, per germline. V gave up 2 bases and J gave up 7 bases; unmatched junction bases: 4. This CDR3 is built from 15 residues. As DNA, the CDR3 is TGTGCCAGCAGCCAAATAGCGGGAGGGGGGAATGAGCAGTTCTTC. Its protein product is CASSQIAGGGNEQFF. Together with reference TRBV14 and TRBJ2-1, the CDR3 gives the full variable domain: EAGVTQFPSHSVIEKGQTVTLRCDPISGHDNLYWYRRVMGKEIKFLLHFVKESKQDESGMPNNRFLAERTGGTYSTLKVQPAELEDSGVYFCASSQIAGGGNEQFFGPGTRLTVL.